What follows are 6 T cell receptor beta chains derived from one specimen sequenced in a study of blood T cell repertoires in COVID-19. Libraries were prepared by immunoSEQ multiplex PCR; TCRdb keeps only in-frame clonotypes and omits some of them. This table holds about 50,000 clones, about 85% found once. Material for sequencing was peripheral blood. Receptors were obtained from a middle-aged man with active COVID-19.

The CDR3 region has the DNA TGTGCCAGCAGCTACTGGACTAGCGGAGCCTACAATGAGCAGTTCTTC. This sequence encodes CASSYWTSGAYNEQFF. The V gene is TRBV7-6, the J gene TRBJ2-1; 10 nucleotides match TRBD2. This CDR3 has 16 residues. The trim removed 4 bases at V and 2 bases at J, leaving 5 bases unmatched. Germline-derived CDR1 and CDR2 are SGHVS and FNYEAQ.

The chain links TRBV9 to TRBJ2-3; 7 bases are a match to TRBD1. The CDR3 contains 16 residues. CDR1 SGDLS and CDR2 YYNGEE come from the germline V gene. The V and J ends lost 4 bases and 4 bases, in that order; junction bases with no gene match: 12. DNA for the CDR3: TGTGCCAGCAGCATGGAGACAGGGAGCCGGCCAGATACGCAGTATTTT. Translation: CASSMETGSRPDTQYF. Full variable domain (missing parts from reference TRBV9 and TRBJ2-3): DSGVTQTPKHLITATGQRVTLRCSPRSGDLSVYWYQQSLDQGLQFLIQYYNGEERAKGNILERFSAQQFPDLHSELNLSSLELGDSALYFCASSMETGSRPDTQYFGPGTRLTVL.

The V and J genes are TRBV7-8 and TRBJ2-3; 9 bases line up with TRBD2. With 1 base clipped from V and 2 bases from J, the junction kept 10 bases outside the gene matches. Germline V gene lookup returns CDR1 SGHVS and CDR2 FQNEAQ. This CDR3 has 18 amino acids. The CDR3 spells CASSLVAGGPLNTDTQYF. The CDR3 DNA is TGTGCCAGCAGCTTAGTTGCGGGAGGGCCACTGAACACAGATACGCAGTATTTT.

V and J are TRBV12-5 and TRBJ1-1; 8 bases fit TRBD1. Germline assignment: CDR1 LGHNT and CDR2 FRNRAP. The CDR3 runs 15 residues. Trimming removed 0 bases from V and 0 bases from J; junction bases left unmatched: 0. The CDR3 coding sequence is TGTGCTAGTGGTTTGGTACAGGGGGTGAACACTGAAGCTTTCTTT. Translated, it gives CASGLVQGVNTEAFF.

The V gene is TRBV7-6, the J gene TRBJ2-7; D may be TRBD1 (6 bases). With 0 bases removed from V and 1 base from J, the gap between germline ends came to 10 bases. Germline V gene sequence: CDR1 SGHVS, CDR2 FNYEAQ. CDR3 size: 15 residues. As DNA, the CDR3 is TGTGCCAGCAGCTTAGCACAGGGTAAATCCTACGAGCAGTACTTC. Encoded protein: CASSLAQGKSYEQYF.

The CDR3 nucleotides read TGTGCCATTTCTAGCGCGTCACCCTACAATGAGCAGTTCTTC. This translates into CAISSASPYNEQFF. The V and J genes are TRBV28 and TRBJ2-1, with a weak D call TRBD2 (6 bases). The CDR3 has 14 residues. With 10 bases removed from V and 2 bases from J, the gap between germline ends came to 15 bases. The V gene's germline CDR1 is MDHEN and CDR2 SYDVKM.